This T cell receptor (beta chain) came from a study of shared clonotypes between healthy human individuals. Sequencing on ten immunoSEQ deep assay plates was performed for unsorted PBMC DNA. Method: immunoSEQ multiplex PCR; TCRdb's copy keeps in-frame clones and lacks some. Among a few hundred thousand clones listed, roughly 79% were seen once. This CDR3 spans 13 amino acids. V was shortened by 3 bases and J by 5 bases, with 11 bases between the two germline ends. Germline V gene lookup returns CDR1 SGDLS and CDR2 YYNGEE. The sequenced material came from PBMCs. The rearrangement joins TRBV9 to TRBJ2-5, with D possibly matching TRBD1 (6 bases). The clonotype originates from a woman aged 40 to 50 in good health. Some clones in this sample may be carry-over from other donors' samples. The CDR3 DNA reads as TGTGCCAGCAGCGAAGGGGGAGATGAGACCCAGTACTTC. Amino acids: CASSEGGDETQYF. Combining the CDR3 with reference TRBV9 and TRBJ2-5 gives the whole variable domain DSGVTQTPKHLITATGQRVTLRCSPRSGDLSVYWYQQSLDQGLQFLIQYYNGEERAKGNILERFSAQQFPDLHSELNLSSLELGDSALYFCASSEGGDETQYFGPGTRLLVL.